Listed below are T cell receptor beta chains from one sample, sequenced in a study of beta chain features in type 1 diabetes. Only in-frame clones appear in the TCRdb table, and some are missing; sequencing was by immunoSEQ multiplex PCR. The table has roughly 240,000 clones, approximately 14% seen once. Sequenced sample: naive CD4+ T cells from blood. Every receptor here comes from a woman aged 40 to 55 in good health. The CDR3 runs from the conserved cysteine through the conserved F or W. Each record gives: D gene, J gene, V gene, clone size, CDR3 protein, CDR3 DNA. A D gene is named only where the DNA matches it firmly. Some rows mark clone size as missing; the rest say once, few, many or name a class of expanded clone.

d_call: TRBD1
j_call: TRBJ1-1
v_call: TRBV7-9
clone_size: NA
cdr3_aa: CASSLDRGNREAFF
cdr3_nt: TGTGCCAGCAGCTTGGACAGGGGTAACAGGGAAGCTTTCTTT

d_call: TRBD1
j_call: TRBJ2-7
v_call: TRBV7-2
clone_size: NA
cdr3_aa: CASSLATGVSYEQYF
cdr3_nt: TGTGCCAGCAGCTTAGCGACAGGGGTTTCCTACGAGCAGTACTTC

d_call: TRBD2
j_call: TRBJ2-3
v_call: TRBV27
clone_size: NA
cdr3_aa: CASSSSGGRTDTQYF
cdr3_nt: TGTGCCAGCAGTTCTAGCGGGGGGCGCACAGATACGCAGTATTTT

d_call: NA
j_call: TRBJ2-3
v_call: TRBV5-1
clone_size: NA
cdr3_aa: CASSLKGGQDTQYF
cdr3_nt: TGCGCCAGCAGCTTGAAGGGCGGGCAAGATACGCAGTATTTT

d_call: NA
j_call: TRBJ2-1
v_call: TRBV16
clone_size: NA
cdr3_aa: CASSQLLAGEYNEQFF
cdr3_nt: TGTGCCAGCAGCCAATTGTTGGCAGGGGAGTACAATGAGCAGTTCTTC

d_call: NA
j_call: TRBJ1-2
v_call: TRBV6-6
clone_size: few
cdr3_aa: CASVGQSYGYTF
cdr3_nt: TGTGCCAGCGTCGGACAGTCCTATGGCTACACCTTC

d_call: TRBD1
j_call: TRBJ2-3
v_call: TRBV18
clone_size: few
cdr3_aa: CASSPPTGNTGQADTQYF
cdr3_nt: TGTGCCAGCTCACCACCGACAGGGAATACGGGGCAAGCAGATACGCAGTATTTT

d_call: NA
j_call: TRBJ2-2
v_call: TRBV7-8
clone_size: few
cdr3_aa: CASGGKGLLNTGELFF
cdr3_nt: TGTGCCAGCGGGGGGAAAGGACTCCTGAACACCGGGGAGCTGTTTTTT

d_call: TRBD1
j_call: TRBJ2-5
v_call: TRBV5-1
clone_size: few
cdr3_aa: CASSYLTGGPEETQYF
cdr3_nt: TGCGCCAGCAGCTACCTGACAGGGGGTCCCGAAGAGACCCAGTACTTC

d_call: NA
j_call: TRBJ1-5
v_call: TRBV5-8
clone_size: few
cdr3_aa: CASSPRHRGGNQPQHF
cdr3_nt: TGTGCCAGCAGCCCTAGACACCGCGGGGGCAATCAGCCCCAGCATTTT

d_call: NA
j_call: TRBJ2-7
v_call: TRBV6-6
clone_size: few
cdr3_aa: CASSPGSYEQYF
cdr3_nt: TGTGCCAGCAGTCCAGGGTCCTACGAGCAGTACTTC

d_call: NA
j_call: TRBJ2-5
v_call: TRBV18
clone_size: NA
cdr3_aa: CASSPRDQETQYF
cdr3_nt: TGTGCCAGCTCACCTCGCGATCAAGAGACCCAGTACTTC

d_call: TRBD1
j_call: TRBJ2-1
v_call: TRBV7-9
clone_size: few
cdr3_aa: CASSLAWDRRTYNEQFF
cdr3_nt: TGTGCCAGCAGCTTAGCATGGGACAGGAGAACCTACAATGAGCAGTTCTTC

d_call: TRBD2
j_call: TRBJ2-7
v_call: TRBV9
clone_size: few
cdr3_aa: CASSVVGTSGVYEQYF
cdr3_nt: TGTGCCAGCAGCGTAGTAGGGACTAGCGGGGTCTACGAGCAGTACTTC

d_call: TRBD1
j_call: TRBJ2-7
v_call: TRBV6-1
clone_size: few
cdr3_aa: CASSQGQGSSDEQYF
cdr3_nt: TGTGCCAGCAGCCAGGGACAGGGGAGTTCCGACGAGCAGTACTTC

d_call: NA
j_call: TRBJ2-7
v_call: TRBV5-6
clone_size: NA
cdr3_aa: CASSRVGGGLSSYEQYF
cdr3_nt: TGTGCCAGCAGTCGCGTGGGGGGGGGCCTGTCCTCCTACGAGCAGTACTTC

d_call: NA
j_call: TRBJ1-2
v_call: TRBV2
clone_size: NA
cdr3_aa: CASSESGFSGYTF
cdr3_nt: TGTGCCAGCAGTGAATCAGGGTTCTCTGGCTACACCTTC

d_call: NA
j_call: TRBJ2-7
v_call: TRBV13
clone_size: NA
cdr3_aa: CASSQGHEQYF
cdr3_nt: TGTGCCAGCAGCCAGGGCCACGAGCAGTACTTC

d_call: NA
j_call: TRBJ1-2
v_call: TRBV5-8
clone_size: few
cdr3_aa: CASSLVSGPAYGYTF
cdr3_nt: TGTGCCAGCAGCTTGGTTTCAGGGCCCGCCTATGGCTACACCTTC

d_call: TRBD1
j_call: TRBJ2-7
v_call: TRBV5-1
clone_size: NA
cdr3_aa: CASSADRALEQYF
cdr3_nt: TGCGCCAGCAGCGCGGACAGGGCCCTCGAGCAGTACTTC

d_call: NA
j_call: TRBJ2-7
v_call: TRBV15
clone_size: few
cdr3_aa: CATSRDLRRDLPREQYF
cdr3_nt: TGTGCCACCAGCAGAGATCTTCGGCGGGACCTACCTCGGGAGCAGTACTTC

d_call: NA
j_call: TRBJ2-3
v_call: TRBV14
clone_size: few
cdr3_aa: CASSQEQGLGTDTQYF
cdr3_nt: TGTGCCAGCAGCCAGGAACAGGGTCTAGGCACAGATACGCAGTATTTT